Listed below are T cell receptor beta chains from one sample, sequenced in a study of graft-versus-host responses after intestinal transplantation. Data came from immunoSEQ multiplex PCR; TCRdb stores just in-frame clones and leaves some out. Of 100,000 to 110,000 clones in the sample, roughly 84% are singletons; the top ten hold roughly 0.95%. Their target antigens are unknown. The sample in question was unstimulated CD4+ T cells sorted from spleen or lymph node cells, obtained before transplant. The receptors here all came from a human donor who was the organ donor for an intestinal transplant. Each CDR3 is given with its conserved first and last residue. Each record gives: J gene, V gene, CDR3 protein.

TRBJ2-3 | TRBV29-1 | CSVDDRDRVYTDTQYF
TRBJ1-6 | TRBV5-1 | CASSLGASYNSPLHF
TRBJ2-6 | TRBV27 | CASSFYAASSGANVLTF
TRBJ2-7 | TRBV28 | CASSGKREDFSSYEQYF
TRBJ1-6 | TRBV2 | CASGRDNSPLHF
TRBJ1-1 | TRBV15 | CATSRAKLNTEAFF
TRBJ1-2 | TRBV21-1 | CASSKVRVRNYGYTF
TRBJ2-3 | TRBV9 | CASSGWGQGFRDTQYF
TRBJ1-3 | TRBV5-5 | CASSPDGIGNTIYF
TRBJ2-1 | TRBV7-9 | CASSVTGRLFEQFF
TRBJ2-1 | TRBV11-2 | CATSALGSSYNEQFF
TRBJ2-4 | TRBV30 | CAWTRDTLAKNIQYF
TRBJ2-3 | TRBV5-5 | CASSLPVDTQYF
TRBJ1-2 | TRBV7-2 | CASSPGGFGGYGYTF
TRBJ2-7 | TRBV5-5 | CASSPMTVSYEQYF
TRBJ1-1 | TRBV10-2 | CASSFGRKNTEAFF
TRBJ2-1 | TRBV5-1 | CASSFLGTGVTLNEQFF
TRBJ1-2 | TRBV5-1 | CASSLTGVYGYTF
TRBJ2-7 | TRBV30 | CAWSVQGGYEQYF
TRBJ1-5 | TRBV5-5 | CASSRDRVEYQPQHF
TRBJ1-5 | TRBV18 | CASSSTGGYSNQPQHF
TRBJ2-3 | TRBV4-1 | CASSQAYWDSRADTQYF
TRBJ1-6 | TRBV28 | CASREIEAGGYSPLHF
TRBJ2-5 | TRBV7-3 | CASSQTGARGETQYF
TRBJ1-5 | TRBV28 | CASDWGASNQPQHF
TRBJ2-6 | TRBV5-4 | CASSVTGLTWDGANVLTF
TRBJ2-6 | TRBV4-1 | CASSQGDGTSGANVLTF
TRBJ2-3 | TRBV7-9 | CASSLGLAGRSQYF
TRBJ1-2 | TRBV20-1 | CSASGIYGYTF
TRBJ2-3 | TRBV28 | CASSLNRGPGTDTQYF
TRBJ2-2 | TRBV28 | CASRKQGAGELFF